This passage covers 21 T cell receptor beta chains from one sample sequenced in a study of Tregs in tolerant kidney transplant recipients. For these receptors, no antigen is known. Method: immunoSEQ multiplex PCR; TCRdb's copy keeps in-frame clones and lacks some. The table records tens of thousands of clones, roughly 95% of them present only once. Sequenced sample: Tregs from blood cultured with allogeneic cells. These TCRs come from a human donor in good health.

This sequence joins TRBV10-2 and TRBJ2-7; 10 nucleotides align to TRBD2. This CDR3 has 15 amino acids. Germline CDR1 and CDR2: WSHSY and SAAADI. V was clipped by 5 bases and J by 3 bases; unmatched bases: 7. Written as DNA, the CDR3 is TGCGCCAGCAGTACCAGCGGGAGGGCTTACTACGAGCAGTACTTC. Protein product: CASSTSGRAYYEQYF.

This clone was seen only once. CDR3 protein: CATHTEEHYNEQFF. CDR3 DNA sequence: TGTGCCACCCACACGGAGGAGCACTACAATGAGCAGTTCTTC. V gene TRBV15 combines with J gene TRBJ2-1; D is perhaps TRBD2 (5 bases). The ends were cut back, 8 bases at V and 3 bases at J, with 14 bases in the middle. The CDR3 loop spans 14 amino acids. Germline lookup yields CDR1 LNHNV and CDR2 YYDKDF (reference sequence).

The chain recombines TRBV27 with TRBJ2-1; TRBD1 aligns across 7 bases. The germline CDR1 and CDR2 sequences are MNHEY and SMNVEV (reference sequence). Trimming removed 0 bases from V and 14 bases from J; junction bases left unmatched: 13. The CDR3 runs 15 residues. CDR3 DNA sequence: TGTGCCAGCAGTTTATCAGTACAGGGGTTGGGGCGGAAGTTCTTC. Its translation: CASSLSVQGLGRKFF.

The genes are TRBV20-1 and TRBJ1-4; no clear D gene. Germline CDR1 is DFQATT and CDR2 is SNEGSKA (reference sequence). The ends were cut back, 3 bases at V and 10 bases at J, with 9 bases in the middle. The CDR3 sequence is 11 residues long. Here the CDR3 reads CSASKPPKLFF. In nucleotides, the CDR3 is TGCAGTGCTAGCAAGCCACCAAAACTGTTTTTT.

The CDR3 sequence: CASRRGRRNEQYF. CDR3 DNA sequence: TGTGCCAGCAGGAGGGGAAGGAGAAACGAGCAGTACTTC. This rearrangement joins TRBV6-5 to TRBJ2-5; D could derive from TRBD1 or TRBD2 (5 bases each). Matching the DNA end better, TRBJ2-7 makes the J call doubtful. This CDR3 has 13 amino acids. Germline CDR1 reads MNHEY; CDR2 reads SVGAGI.

This clone has just one count. The rearrangement links TRBV2 to TRBJ1-1; D not resolved. V was pared by 1 base and J by 3 bases, with 6 bases between. Germline CDR1 reads SNHLY; CDR2 reads FYNNEI. The CDR3 extends over 13 amino acids. The CDR3 coding sequence is TGTGCCAGCAGTGAAGGAGGCTACACTGAAGCTTTCTTT. Its translation is CASSEGGYTEAFF.

The chain uses TRBV5-1 and TRBJ2-7, with 8 nucleotides matching TRBD1. The germline V gene has CDR1 SGHRS and CDR2 YFSETQ. Trimming cost V 2 bases and J 3 bases; bases outside gene matches: 4. The CDR3 covers 14 residues. This CDR3 reads CASSFGTGYYEQYF. CDR3 DNA: TGCGCCAGCAGCTTCGGGACAGGCTACTACGAGCAGTACTTC.

The sample holds one count of this clone. The V and J genes are TRBV6-6 and TRBJ1-5, with D possibly matching TRBD1 (5 bases). Per the germline V gene, CDR1 is MNHNY and CDR2 is SVGAGI (reference sequence). This CDR3 has 16 residues. Trimming stripped 6 bases from V and 5 bases from J, with 20 bases between. CDR3 nucleotides: TGTGCCAGCAGCCCACGACCGGGGCAGGGCTATCAGCCCCAGCATTTT. Its protein is CASSPRPGQGYQPQHF.

The rearrangement joins TRBV10-3 to TRBJ1-5; TRBD1 aligns across 7 bases. Germline values: CDR1 ENHRY, CDR2 SYGVKD. This CDR3 is built from 14 residues. V dropped 5 bases and J dropped 4; count of bases not matched to a gene: 5. Here the CDR3 DNA reads TGTGCCATCAGTAGGGACAGCAGGAATCAGCCCCAGCATTTT. Protein product: CAISRDSRNQPQHF.

This clone was counted a single time. The rearrangement joins TRBV5-1 to TRBJ2-5, with 7 nucleotides matching TRBD2. The CDR3 contains 14 residues. Trimming cost V 1 base and J 4 bases; bases outside gene matches: 4. Germline CDR1 SGHRS, CDR2 YFSETQ. The CDR3 nucleotides are TGCGCCAGCAGCTTGCGTACTAGCGCAGAGACCCAGTACTTC. It encodes CASSLRTSAETQYF. Filled out from reference TRBV5-1 and TRBJ2-5, the complete variable domain reads KAGVTQTPRYLIKTRGQQVTLSCSPISGHRSVSWYQQTPGQGLQFLFEYFSETQRNKGNFPGRFSGRQFSNSRSEMNVSTLELGDSALYLCASSLRTSAETQYFGPGTRLLVL.

The chain combines TRBV10-2 with TRBJ2-7; TRBD1 matches 10 bases. Germline loops: CDR1 WSHSY, CDR2 SAAADI. The CDR3 covers 13 residues. J was trimmed by 7 bases and V by 6 bases; bases with no gene match: 6. Written as DNA, the CDR3 is TGCGCCAGCAGGGACAGGGGGGATGGAGAGCAGTACTTC. This encodes CASRDRGDGEQYF.

This CDR3 is CAWKWSVQEEAFF. DNA for the CDR3: TGTGCCTGGAAGTGGTCGGTACAGGAGGAAGCTTTCTTT. The genes are TRBV30 and TRBJ1-1; a weak D match, TRBD1 (5 bases). Trimming removed 4 bases from V and 8 bases from J, with 17 bases in between. Looked up from germline, CDR1 is GTSNPN and CDR2 is SVGIG (reference sequence). CDR3 length: 13 residues. The entire variable domain, with the rest obtained from reference TRBV30 and TRBJ1-1, is as follows: SQTIHQWPATLVQPVGSPLSLECTVEGTSNPNLYWYRQAAGRGLQLLFYSVGIGQISSEVPQNLSASRPQDRQFILSSKKLLLSDSGFYLCAWKWSVQEEAFFGQGTRLTVV.

This rearrangement joins TRBV5-1 to TRBJ2-1; tentative D call: TRBD2 (6 bases). Between the trimmed V and J ends, which lost 0 bases and 4 bases, there was a span of 11 bases. The CDR3 spans 15 residues. Germline V CDR1 and CDR2: SGHRS, YFSETQ. In nucleotides, the CDR3 is TGCGCCAGCAGCTTGGACGCGGGGACTTACAATGAGCAGTTCTTC. This encodes CASSLDAGTYNEQFF.

The chain links TRBV7-6 to TRBJ2-6; TRBD1 matches 8 bases. V was clipped by 5 bases and J by 1 base; unmatched bases: 7. Per germline, CDR1 SGHVS and CDR2 FNYEAQ. This CDR3 comprises 17 residues. The CDR3 nucleotides read TGTGCCAGCAGCCGGACAGGGCCCAGGTCTGGGGCCAACGTCCTGACTTTC. It codes for CASSRTGPRSGANVLTF. Combining the CDR3 with reference TRBV7-6 and TRBJ2-6 gives the whole variable domain GAGVSQSPRYKVTKRGQDVALRCDPISGHVSLYWYRQALGQGPEFLTYFNYEAQQDKSGLPNDRFSAERPEGSISTLTIQRTEQRDSAMYRCASSRTGPRSGANVLTFGAGSRLTVL.

This chain links TRBV9 with TRBJ1-2; D is unclear. The CDR3 loop spans 12 amino acids. CDR1 and CDR2 from the germline V gene are SGDLS and YYNGEE. V was shortened by 2 bases and J by 6 bases, with 8 bases between the two germline ends. The CDR3 region is CASSVGRHGYTF. As DNA, the CDR3 is TGTGCCAGCAGCGTTGGACGCCATGGCTACACCTTC.

V is TRBV25-1 and J is TRBJ2-4; D is possibly TRBD2 (6 bases). The CDR3 length is 15 residues. V lost 1 base to trimming and J lost 7 bases, with 14 bases between them. The germline V gene has CDR1 MGHDK and CDR2 SYGVNS. The CDR3 sequence is CASSELGGQGNIQYF. CDR3 nucleotides: TGTGCCAGCAGTGAATTGGGGGGTCAAGGGAACATTCAGTACTTC.

V is TRBV5-1 and J is TRBJ1-2; D gene unclear. The length of the CDR3 is 13 residues. Germline V lookup: CDR1 SGHRS, CDR2 YFSETQ. Trimming removed 3 bases at V and 6 bases at J, with 12 bases between. This CDR3 is CASSSTAFHGYTF. The DNA for the CDR3 is TGCGCCAGCAGCTCTACAGCCTTCCATGGCTACACCTTC.

This chain uses TRBV19 with TRBJ2-7; no clear D gene. The V end lost 5 bases, the J end lost 6 bases, and 14 bases lay between the germline ends. The germline V gene has CDR1 LNHDA and CDR2 SQIVND (reference sequence). The CDR3 covers 13 residues. CDR3 bases: TGTGCCAGTAGTCCTCGTCCGAACTCCGAGCAGTACTTC. It codes for CASSPRPNSEQYF.

The CDR3 DNA reads TGTGCCAGCAGCTTGTGGGGGGAACCCTCCTACGAGCAGTACTTC. Translating it yields CASSLWGEPSYEQYF. The gene calls are TRBV5-6 and TRBJ2-7; the D gene is possibly TRBD2 (6 bases). Germline V gene lookup returns CDR1 SGHDT and CDR2 YYEEEE. The length of the CDR3 is 15 residues. V lost 1 base and J 0 bases, leaving 11 bases between the germline ends.

This clone was seen only once. The V and J genes are TRBV6-5 and TRBJ2-1, with 10 bases that match TRBD2. With 0 bases clipped from V and 7 bases from J, the junction kept 6 bases outside the gene matches. Germline lookup yields CDR1 MNHEY and CDR2 SVGAGI. CDR3 length: 16 amino acids. This chain's CDR3 is CASSYSKAGGKNEQFF. The CDR3 DNA is TGTGCCAGCAGTTACTCCAAAGCGGGGGGGAAGAATGAGCAGTTCTTC.

This clone was detected only once. The rearrangement uses TRBV30 and TRBJ1-3; TRBD1 might be the D (5 bases). The CDR3 is made up of 14 amino acids. V was trimmed by 0 bases and J by 2 bases, leaving 8 bases between them. In germline, CDR1 is GTSNPN, CDR2 SVGIG (reference sequence). The CDR3 sequence is CAWSVLGPGNTIYF. DNA for the CDR3: TGTGCCTGGAGTGTCCTGGGGCCTGGAAACACCATATATTTT.